One sample yielded the 20 T cell receptor beta chains listed below, sequenced in a study of T cell responses to AZD1222 COVID-19 vaccine. The method was immunoSEQ multiplex PCR; TCRdb's version includes in-frame clones alone and lacks a portion of them. There are around 180,000 clones in the sample; around 90% occur only once, and roughly 25% lies in the top ten. Sequenced material: peripheral blood, taken 28 days after the second AZD1222 dose. These receptors came from an adult who received the AZD1222 COVID-19 vaccine.

The genes are TRBV4-1 and TRBJ2-7; D is undetermined. CDR3 size: 17 residues. The V gene lost 0 bases and the J gene lost 0 bases, with 15 bases spanning the gap. Germline V gene lookup returns CDR1 MGHRA and CDR2 YSYEKL. CDR3 amino acids: CASSQDSGGARSYEQYF. CDR3 bases: TGCGCCAGCAGCCAAGATTCGGGTGGCGCCCGCTCCTACGAGCAGTACTTC.

This chain uses TRBV7-8 with TRBJ1-1; D unresolved. CDR3 length: 13 amino acids. Germline CDR1 reads SGHVS; CDR2 reads FQNEAQ. Trimming removed 8 bases at V and 7 bases at J, with 17 bases between. CDR3: CASGFPRRNEAFF. The DNA of the CDR3 is TGTGCCAGCGGGTTCCCAAGGCGAAATGAAGCTTTCTTT.

The chain recombines TRBV16 with TRBJ1-5; the D gene is possibly TRBD1 (5 bases). The V and J ends lost 0 bases and 7 bases respectively, with 13 bases between them. CDR1 KGHSY and CDR2 FQNENV come from the germline V gene. This CDR3 contains 15 residues. DNA of the CDR3: TGTGCCAGCAGCCAATCAGTTCAGGGATACCAGCCCCAGCATTTT. Its protein product is CASSQSVQGYQPQHF.

The rearrangement uses TRBV7-3 and TRBJ1-1; D ambiguous. Germline CDR1 and CDR2: SGHTA and FQGTGA. Trimming stripped 4 bases from V and 1 base from J, with 10 bases between. There are 14 residues in the CDR3. CDR3 coding DNA: TGTGCCAGCAGCTGGGAGAACCAGAACACTGAAGCTTTCTTT. Amino acid sequence: CASSWENQNTEAFF.

The chain carries TRBV5-1 and TRBJ2-1, with 14 bases lining up with TRBD2. Unmatched junction bases numbered 0, after V lost 5 bases and J lost 5 bases. The CDR3 has 14 residues. The germline V gene has CDR1 SGHRS and CDR2 YFSETQ. The CDR3 coding sequence is TGCGCCAGCAGGGGACTAGCGGGAGACAATGAGCAGTTCTTC. Translating gives CASRGLAGDNEQFF.

The chain links TRBV19 to TRBJ2-7; D might be TRBD1 (5 bases). From germline, CDR1 is LNHDA and CDR2 SQIVND (reference sequence). Deletions cut 7 bases from V and 0 bases from J, with 10 bases between. This CDR3 spans 13 amino acids. This CDR3 reads CASNGHSSYEQYF. CDR3 bases: TGTGCCAGTAACGGACACAGCTCCTACGAGCAGTACTTC.

The J gene is TRBJ2-7, the V gene TRBV19; 7 bases line up with TRBD1. After removal of 5 bases from V and 4 bases from J, the junction contained 11 bases not matched to a gene. CDR1 is LNHDA and CDR2 is SQIVND in the germline V gene (reference sequence). The CDR3 consists of 15 residues. CDR3 loop: CASSAGSGQLYEQYF. Here the CDR3 DNA reads TGTGCCAGTAGTGCCGGCTCGGGACAGCTATACGAGCAGTACTTC.

The chain links TRBV4-3 to TRBJ2-3; D remains unclear. This CDR3 has 14 amino acids. Trimming removed 0 bases at V and 9 bases at J, with 13 bases between. Germline loops: CDR1 LGHNA, CDR2 YSLEER. CDR3 protein: CASSQESGGQTQYF. CDR3 coding DNA: TGCGCCAGCAGCCAAGAGTCGGGTGGGCAGACGCAGTATTTT.

The gene calls are TRBV10-3 and TRBJ2-3; 9 nucleotides line up with TRBD1. There are 15 residues in the CDR3. CDR1 and CDR2 (germline): ENHRY, SYGVKD. The V segment lost 7 bases and the J segment 1 base; nucleotides outside the gene matches: 6. CDR3 in DNA: TGTGCCATCACCCCAGACAGGGGGGGCACAGATACGCAGTATTTT. This gives the protein CAITPDRGGTDTQYF.

This sequence joins TRBV25-1 and TRBJ2-7, with a possible D match to TRBD2 (6 bases). Trimming removed 3 bases from V and 7 bases from J, with 16 bases in between. Germline V CDR1 and CDR2: MGHDK, SYGVNS. The CDR3 extends over 14 amino acids. CDR3 in DNA: TGTGCCAGCAGTGAGGGACGCCTGGCGGGAGAGCAGTACTTC. This encodes CASSEGRLAGEQYF.

The rearrangement joins TRBV7-3 to TRBJ1-1; D is undetermined. CDR1 SGHTA and CDR2 FQGTGA come from the germline V gene. Trimming shortened V by 10 bases and J by 0 bases, and 15 bases separated the two germline ends. The CDR3 is 14 residues long. This CDR3 is CAMASPGLNTEAFF. The CDR3 DNA is TGTGCCATGGCCAGCCCGGGGTTGAACACTGAAGCTTTCTTT.

V gene TRBV6-5 combines with J gene TRBJ2-7; D possibly corresponds to TRBD1 (5 bases). V lost 7 bases and J lost 2, with 12 bases in between. Germline CDR1 is MNHEY and CDR2 is SVGAGI. CDR3 length equals 13 residues. The DNA of the CDR3 is TGTGCCAGCAAGCTGACAGAGACCTACGAGCAGTACTTC. This encodes CASKLTETYEQYF.

This clone appeared a single time. V usage is TRBV5-4 and J usage is TRBJ1-3, with D possibly matching TRBD1 (5 bases). In germline, CDR1 is SGHNT, CDR2 YYREEE (reference sequence). CDR3 length equals 14 residues. V lost 7 bases to trimming and J lost 3 bases, with 14 bases between them. CDR3 sequence: CASREGVGGNTIYF. The CDR3 region has the DNA TGTGCCAGCCGGGAAGGGGTCGGTGGAAACACCATATATTTT.

J is TRBJ2-2 and V is TRBV6-2 or TRBV6-3; D is perhaps TRBD2 (5 bases). Trimming took 6 bases from V and 1 from J, leaving 15 bases between them. The CDR3 totals 16 residues. The V gene's germline CDR1 is MNHEY and CDR2 SVGEGT. DNA for the CDR3: TGTGCCAGCAGCCAAGAACCGGCGGGGAACACCGGGGAGCTGTTTTTT. Translating gives CASSQEPAGNTGELFF.

V usage is TRBV24-1 and J usage is TRBJ2-7; either TRBD1 or TRBD2 may supply D (5 bases each). V shed 9 bases and J shed 0 bases, with 8 bases lying between them. Germline V CDR1 and CDR2: KGHDR, SFDVKD. The CDR3 has 12 amino acids. As DNA, the CDR3 is TGTGCCACCGGGACGGACTCCTACGAGCAGTACTTC. It is translated as CATGTDSYEQYF.

J is TRBJ1-1 and V is TRBV9; the D gene is possibly TRBD1 (6 bases). The CDR3 has 14 residues. V lost 4 bases and J 8 bases, leaving 18 bases between the germline ends. Germline CDR1 SGDLS, CDR2 YYNGEE. The CDR3 coding sequence is TGTGCCAGCAGCCCCCGGACAGCTCAAATCGAAGCTTTCTTT. Its protein is CASSPRTAQIEAFF.

V gene TRBV6-2 or TRBV6-3 combines with J gene TRBJ1-5, with D unresolved. Per germline, CDR1 MNHEY and CDR2 SVGEGT. The CDR3 extends over 13 amino acids. Deletions cut 2 bases from V and 6 bases from J, with 8 bases between. The DNA for the CDR3 is TGTGCCAGCAGTTACGAGGTCAGTCAGCCCCAGCATTTT. It encodes CASSYEVSQPQHF.

This chain links TRBV7-3 with TRBJ1-5, with 7 nucleotides matching TRBD1. The CDR3 is 14 amino acids. Germline CDR1 reads SGHTA; CDR2 reads FQGTGA. J was trimmed by 2 bases and V by 5 bases; bases with no gene match: 3. Here the CDR3 reads CASSVTGGNQPQHF. The CDR3, as DNA: TGTGCCAGCAGCGTCACAGGGGGCAATCAGCCCCAGCATTTT.

The V gene is TRBV18, the J gene TRBJ2-1; 9 nucleotides line up with TRBD1. Per germline, CDR1 KGHSH and CDR2 LQKENI. The V gene end was trimmed by 2 bases and the J gene end by 4 bases; junction bases not matched to a gene: 6. The CDR3 is 16 residues long. CDR3 region: CASSPGTGSGYNEQFF. CDR3 sequence (DNA): TGTGCCAGCTCACCAGGGACAGGGTCCGGATACAATGAGCAGTTCTTC.

The chain has TRBV6-2 or TRBV6-3 and TRBJ2-7, with 11 nucleotides matching TRBD1. The CDR3 is made up of 15 amino acids. Germline CDR1 reads MNHEY; CDR2 reads SVGEGT. V lost 2 bases and J lost 7; bases outside the gene matches: 7. The CDR3 reads CASSYSRDRGDEQYF. CDR3 bases: TGTGCCAGCAGTTACAGCCGGGACAGGGGGGATGAGCAGTACTTC.